This TCR beta chain is drawn from a study of radiotherapy plus CTLA-4 blockade in lung cancer. About the research overall: Across the patients, objective responses occurred in more than 15%, and disease control in under 35%. General study findings and limits: There was expansion of tumor-derived TCR clones in blood after radiotherapy plus ipilimumab.

Germline-derived CDR1 and CDR2 are SGHVS and FNYEAQ. This CDR3 is built from 20 residues. V was clipped by 5 bases and J by 3 bases, with 29 bases between them. Note on this clone: Antigen specificity is unknown.

Libraries were prepared by immunoSEQ multiplex PCR; TCRdb keeps only in-frame clonotypes and omits some of them. The table has tens of thousands of clones, 60% to 85% seen once. Sequencing used peripheral blood, obtained from a patient treated with radiotherapy plus ipilimumab. This chain links TRBV7-6 with TRBJ2-1; D may be TRBD1 (6 bases). The receptor was derived from a human donor with non-small cell lung cancer who had a complete response to radiotherapy plus ipilimumab. This CDR3 is CASSLYSRDTSFMVYNEQFF. Written as DNA, the CDR3 is TGTGCCAGCAGCCTCTATTCCCGGGACACCTCATTTATGGTCTACAATGAGCAGTTCTTC.